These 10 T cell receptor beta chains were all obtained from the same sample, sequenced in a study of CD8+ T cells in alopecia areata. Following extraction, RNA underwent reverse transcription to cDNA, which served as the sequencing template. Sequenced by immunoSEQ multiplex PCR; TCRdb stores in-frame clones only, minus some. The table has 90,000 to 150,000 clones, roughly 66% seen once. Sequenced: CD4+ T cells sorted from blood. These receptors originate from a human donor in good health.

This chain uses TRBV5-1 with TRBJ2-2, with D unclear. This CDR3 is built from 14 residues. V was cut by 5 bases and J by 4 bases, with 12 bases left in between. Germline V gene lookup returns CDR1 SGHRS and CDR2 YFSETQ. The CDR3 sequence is CASRETLTTGELFF. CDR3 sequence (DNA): TGCGCCAGCAGGGAGACGCTAACCACCGGGGAGCTGTTTTTT. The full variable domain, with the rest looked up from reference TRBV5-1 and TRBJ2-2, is KAGVTQTPRYLIKTRGQQVTLSCSPISGHRSVSWYQQTPGQGLQFLFEYFSETQRNKGNFPGRFSGRQFSNSRSEMNVSTLELGDSALYLCASRETLTTGELFFGEGSRLTVL.

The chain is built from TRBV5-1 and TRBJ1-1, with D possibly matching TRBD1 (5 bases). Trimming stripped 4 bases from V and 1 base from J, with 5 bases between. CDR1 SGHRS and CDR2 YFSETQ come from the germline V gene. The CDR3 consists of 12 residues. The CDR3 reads CASSQGNTEAFF. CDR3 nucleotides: TGCGCCAGCAGCCAGGGGAACACTGAAGCTTTCTTT. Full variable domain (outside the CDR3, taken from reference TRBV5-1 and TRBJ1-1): KAGVTQTPRYLIKTRGQQVTLSCSPISGHRSVSWYQQTPGQGLQFLFEYFSETQRNKGNFPGRFSGRQFSNSRSEMNVSTLELGDSALYLCASSQGNTEAFFGQGTRLTVV.

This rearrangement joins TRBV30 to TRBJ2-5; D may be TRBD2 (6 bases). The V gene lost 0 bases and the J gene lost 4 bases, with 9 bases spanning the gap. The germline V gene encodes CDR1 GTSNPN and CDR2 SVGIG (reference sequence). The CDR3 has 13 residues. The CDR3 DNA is TGTGCCTGGAGTGTCAGGAGGGGAGAGACCCAGTACTTC. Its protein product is CAWSVRRGETQYF. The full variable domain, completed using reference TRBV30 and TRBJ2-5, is SQTIHQWPATLVQPVGSPLSLECTVEGTSNPNLYWYRQAAGRGLQLLFYSVGIGQISSEVPQNLSASRPQDRQFILSSKKLLLSDSGFYLCAWSVRRGETQYFGPGTRLLVL.

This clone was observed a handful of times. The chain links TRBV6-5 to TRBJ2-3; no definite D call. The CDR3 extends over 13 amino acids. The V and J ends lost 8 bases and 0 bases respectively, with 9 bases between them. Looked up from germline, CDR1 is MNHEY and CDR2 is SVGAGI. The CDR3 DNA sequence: TGTGCCAGCCAAGCTAGGAGCACAGATACGCAGTATTTT. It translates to CASQARSTDTQYF.

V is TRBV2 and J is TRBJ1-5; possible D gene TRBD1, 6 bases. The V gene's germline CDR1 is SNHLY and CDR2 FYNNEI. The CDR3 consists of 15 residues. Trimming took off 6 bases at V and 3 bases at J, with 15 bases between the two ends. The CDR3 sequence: CASRWDTQANQPQHF. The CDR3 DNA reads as TGTGCCAGCAGATGGGACACCCAGGCCAATCAGCCCCAGCATTTT.

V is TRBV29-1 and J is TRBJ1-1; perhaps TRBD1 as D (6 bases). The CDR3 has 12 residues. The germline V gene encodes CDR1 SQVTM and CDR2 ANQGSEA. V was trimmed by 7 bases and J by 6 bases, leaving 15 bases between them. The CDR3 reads CSGTGGRAEAFF. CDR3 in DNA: TGCAGCGGGACTGGGGGCAGGGCTGAAGCTTTCTTT.

The CDR3 sequence: CASSPATLTDTQYF. Here the CDR3 DNA reads TGTGCCAGCTCACCAGCGACTCTCACAGATACGCAGTATTTT. The genes are TRBV18 and TRBJ2-3; D gene unclear. V was trimmed by 2 bases and J by 2 bases, leaving 8 bases between them. This CDR3 region has 14 residues. Germline assignment: CDR1 KGHSH and CDR2 LQKENI. The whole variable domain, filled in from reference TRBV18 and TRBJ2-3, reads NAGVMQNPRHLVRRRGQEARLRCSPMKGHSHVYWYRQLPEEGLKFMVYLQKENIIDESGMPKERFSAEFPKEGPSILRIQQVVRGDSAAYFCASSPATLTDTQYFGPGTRLTVL.

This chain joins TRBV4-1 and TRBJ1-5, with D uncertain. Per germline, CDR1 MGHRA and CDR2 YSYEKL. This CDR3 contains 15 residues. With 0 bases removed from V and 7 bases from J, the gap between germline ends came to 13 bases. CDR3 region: CASSQDPSLGQPQHF. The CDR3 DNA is TGCGCCAGCAGCCAAGATCCAAGTCTGGGGCAGCCCCAGCATTTT.

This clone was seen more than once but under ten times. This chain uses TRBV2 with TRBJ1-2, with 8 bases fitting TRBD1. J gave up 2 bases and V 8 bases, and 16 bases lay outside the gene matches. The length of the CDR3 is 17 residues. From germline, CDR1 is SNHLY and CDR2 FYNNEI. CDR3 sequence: CASPARPRQGSNYGYTF. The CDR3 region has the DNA TGTGCCAGCCCCGCGAGGCCGAGACAGGGGTCGAACTATGGCTACACCTTC.

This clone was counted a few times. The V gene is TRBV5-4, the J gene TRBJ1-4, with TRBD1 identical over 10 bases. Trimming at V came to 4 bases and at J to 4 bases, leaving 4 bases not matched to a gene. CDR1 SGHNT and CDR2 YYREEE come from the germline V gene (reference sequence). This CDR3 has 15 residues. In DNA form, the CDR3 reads TGTGCCAGCAGCATAGGACAGGGGGGTAATGAAAAACTGTTTTTT. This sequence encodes CASSIGQGGNEKLFF. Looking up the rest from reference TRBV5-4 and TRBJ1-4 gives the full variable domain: ETGVTQSPTHLIKTRGQQVTLRCSSQSGHNTVSWYQQALGQGPQFIFQYYREEENGRGNFPPRFSGLQFPNYSSELNVNALELDDSALYLCASSIGQGGNEKLFFGSGTQLSVL.